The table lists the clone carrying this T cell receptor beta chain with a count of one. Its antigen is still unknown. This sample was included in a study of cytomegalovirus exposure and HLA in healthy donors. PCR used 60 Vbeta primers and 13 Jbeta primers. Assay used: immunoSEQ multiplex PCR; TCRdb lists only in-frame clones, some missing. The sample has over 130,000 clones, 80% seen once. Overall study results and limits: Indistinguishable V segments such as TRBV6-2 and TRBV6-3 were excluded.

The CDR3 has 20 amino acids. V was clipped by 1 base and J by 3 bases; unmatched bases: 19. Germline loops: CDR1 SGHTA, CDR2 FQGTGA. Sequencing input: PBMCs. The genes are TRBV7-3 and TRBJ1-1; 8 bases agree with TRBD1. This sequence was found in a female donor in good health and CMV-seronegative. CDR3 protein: CASSLSGLDRVTRRDTEAFF. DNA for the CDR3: TGTGCCAGCAGCTTAAGTGGGTTGGACAGGGTAACTAGGCGGGACACTGAAGCTTTCTTT.